These T cell receptor beta chains were read from a single sample in a study of blood T cell repertoires in COVID-19. TCRdb's copy holds only in-frame clones and misses some; the assay was immunoSEQ multiplex PCR. The table has 150,000 or so clones, 80% to 85% seen once. The sequenced sample was PBMCs or T cells enriched from blood (not recorded which). All receptors derive from a man between 65 and 80 years old who had been exposed to COVID-19. Both conserved end residues are part of each CDR3. A D gene is named only where the DNA matches it firmly. Clone size is stated in some rows and not others, as once, few, many or a class when expanded.

CDR3aa,CDR3nt,len,d_gene,j_gene,abundance,v_gene
CAIKKGVEQPQHF,TGTGCCATCAAGAAAGGGGTGGAACAGCCCCAGCATTTT,13,NA,TRBJ1-5,NA,TRBV10-3
CAWSVLKSLGNTIYF,TGTGCCTGGAGTGTACTAAAATCTCTCGGAAACACCATATATTTT,15,NA,TRBJ1-3,once,TRBV30
CASTLRTGYTGELFF,TGTGCCAGTACCCTTCGGACAGGGTACACCGGGGAGCTGTTTTTT,15,TRBD1,TRBJ2-2,NA,TRBV19
CASSMGPEERMYGYTF,TGTGCCAGTAGTATGGGCCCTGAGGAGCGGATGTATGGCTACACCTTC,16,NA,TRBJ1-2,NA,TRBV19
CASSLMAGQIYGYTF,TGTGCCAGCAGCTTAATGGCAGGCCAAATCTATGGCTACACCTTC,15,NA,TRBJ1-2,NA,TRBV7-2
CAWSVRPIFRRTNEQYF,TGTGCCTGGAGTGTGCGCCCTATCTTTCGGAGGACTAACGAGCAGTACTTC,17,NA,TRBJ2-7,NA,TRBV30
CASSSRQGSEETQYF,TGTGCCAGCAGCTCACGACAGGGATCGGAGGAGACCCAGTACTTC,15,TRBD1,TRBJ2-5,NA,TRBV7-9
CASSLVGGGRGEQYF,TGTGCCAGCAGCTTAGTAGGTGGCGGGAGAGGCGAGCAGTACTTC,15,TRBD2,TRBJ2-7,once,TRBV11-2
CASSLVGRRTEAFF,TGTGCCAGCAGCTTAGTCGGTAGAAGAACTGAAGCTTTCTTT,14,NA,TRBJ1-1,NA,TRBV7-9
CASSHTGAGNTIYF,TGCGCCAGCAGCCATACAGGGGCTGGAAACACCATATATTTT,14,TRBD1,TRBJ1-3,NA,TRBV4-1
CASSFRQGPQFGYGYTF,TGTGCCAGCAGCTTTAGACAGGGGCCCCAATTCGGCTATGGCTACACCTTC,17,TRBD1,TRBJ1-2,NA,TRBV7-9
CSATLGGFQNTIYF,TGCAGCGCCACCTTAGGCGGGTTCCAGAACACCATATATTTT,14,NA,TRBJ1-3,NA,TRBV29-1
CASSLPPGEQYF,TGTGCCAGCAGCTTACCGCCCGGCGAGCAGTACTTC,12,NA,TRBJ2-7,NA,TRBV7-9
CASSPTGGLGGPQHF,TGTGCCAGCAGTCCAACAGGGGGATTAGGGGGGCCCCAGCATTTT,15,TRBD1,TRBJ1-5,NA,TRBV28
CASSTRQYLAKNIQYF,TGCGCCAGCAGCACACGCCAGTATCTAGCCAAAAACATTCAGTACTTC,16,NA,TRBJ2-4,NA,TRBV4-3